This TCR beta chain stems from a study of blood T cell repertoires in COVID-19. Study-level background: The United States, Italy and Spain provided the acute and convalescent COVID-19 samples.

In the authors' methods: Estimated nucleated cell counts came from reference gene primer amplification. Assay: immunoSEQ multiplex PCR; the TCRdb copy retains only in-frame clones and omits some. V, J and clone size reflect that table, while D and trimming were determined from the DNA. The table includes over 120,000 clones, around 82% detected once. Per germline, CDR1 SGDLS and CDR2 YYNGEE. The CDR3 has 15 residues. Trimming removed 3 bases at V and 3 bases at J, with 13 bases between. The clonotype comes from a woman aged 45-65 years who had recovered from COVID-19. The sample consisted of PBMCs or T cells enriched from blood (not recorded which). The rearrangement links TRBV9 to TRBJ2-1; D is ambiguous. Here the CDR3 reads CASSENSRVYNEQFF. Here the CDR3 DNA reads TGTGCCAGCAGCGAGAACAGCCGAGTCTACAATGAGCAGTTCTTC. The complete variable domain, with remaining parts taken from reference TRBV9 and TRBJ2-1, reads DSGVTQTPKHLITATGQRVTLRCSPRSGDLSVYWYQQSLDQGLQFLIQYYNGEERAKGNILERFSAQQFPDLHSELNLSSLELGDSALYFCASSENSRVYNEQFFGPGTRLTVL.